This T cell receptor beta chain was captured in a study of CD8+ T cells in alopecia areata. General study results and limits: Sequences from scalp samples also cover resident alphabeta T cells of normal skin.

Comment on this clone: Antigen specificity is unknown.

The sequencing template was cDNA reverse transcribed from extracted RNA. Repertoires were generated with immunoSEQ multiplex PCR, while TCRdb's copy carries only in-frame clones and drops some. The table lists 150,000 to 200,000 clones, around 60% of them singletons. The V end lost 2 bases, the J end lost 9 bases, and 14 bases lay between the germline ends. The CDR3 runs to 14 residues. Germline CDR1 and CDR2: MNHNS and SASEGT. This sample's treatment: oral pan-JAK inhibitor, 5-10 mg twice daily. PBMCs were stained for CD3, CD4 and CD8, and CD4+ and CD8+ T cells were sorted. The sequence derives from a human donor with alopecia areata. This chain uses TRBV6-1 with TRBJ2-1, with D perhaps assigned TRBD1 or TRBD2 (6 bases each). The starting material was CD4+ T cells sorted from blood, obtained between weeks 47 and 50, from a patient treated with tofacitinib. CDR3 sequence reads: CASSERGLSFEQFF. The CDR3 DNA sequence: TGTGCCAGCAGTGAACGGGGGCTCAGCTTTGAGCAGTTCTTC.